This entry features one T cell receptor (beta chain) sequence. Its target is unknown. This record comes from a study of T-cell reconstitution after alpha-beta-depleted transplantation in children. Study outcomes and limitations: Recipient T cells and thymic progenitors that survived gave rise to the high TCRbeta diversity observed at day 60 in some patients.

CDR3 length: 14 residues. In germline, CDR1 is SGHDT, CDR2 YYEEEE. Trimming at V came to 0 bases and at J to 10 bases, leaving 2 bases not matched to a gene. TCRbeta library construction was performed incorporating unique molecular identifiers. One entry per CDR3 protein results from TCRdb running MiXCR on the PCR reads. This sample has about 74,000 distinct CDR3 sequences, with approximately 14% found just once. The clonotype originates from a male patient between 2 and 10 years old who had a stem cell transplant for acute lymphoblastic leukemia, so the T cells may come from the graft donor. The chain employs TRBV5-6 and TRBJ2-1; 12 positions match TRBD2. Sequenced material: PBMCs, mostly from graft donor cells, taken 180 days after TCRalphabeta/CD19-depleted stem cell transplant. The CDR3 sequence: CASSLGLAGAEQFF. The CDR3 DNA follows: TGTGCCAGCAGCTTGGGACTAGCGGGGGCCGAGCAGTTCTTC. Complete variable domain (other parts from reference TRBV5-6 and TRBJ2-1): DAGVTQSPTHLIKTRGQQVTLRCSPKSGHDTVSWYQQALGQGPQFIFQYYEEEERQRGNFPDRFSGHQFPNYSSELNVNALLLGDSALYLCASSLGLAGAEQFFGPGTRLTVL.